What follows describes a single T cell receptor (beta chain). Its antigen remains unknown. The assay was immunoSEQ multiplex PCR, and TCRdb's table has in-frame clones only and misses some. The repertoire consists of about 64,000 clones, with just under 85% occurring once and the leading ten covering roughly 9.2%. The CDR3 loop spans 19 amino acids. The ends lost 11 bases at V and 0 bases at J; junction bases unmatched: 20. The germline gives CDR1 MNHEY, CDR2 SMNVEV (reference sequence). If patients had autoimmune disease history or systemic immunosuppression, they were excluded. Peripheral blood came from all dose cohorts at three timepoints. This entry belongs to a study of OX40 agonist ivuxolimab in advanced cancers. Study background: Partial responses were achieved by three patients: one hepatocellular carcinoma, two cutaneous melanoma.

Findings and caveats of the study: Certain nonresponding patients likewise had low normalized T-cell clonal expansion.

Here the sequenced sample was CD4+ or CD8+ T cells sorted from blood, taken in a trial of the OX40 agonist ivuxolimab. The source is an adult with an advanced solid tumor such as melanoma, head and neck, liver or kidney cancer. The chain links TRBV27 to TRBJ1-5, with 9 nucleotides matching TRBD1. The CDR3 sequence: CACPPSYRTGGYSNQPQHF. For the CDR3, the DNA is TGTGCCTGTCCCCCTAGTTACCGAACAGGGGGCTATAGCAATCAGCCCCAGCATTTT.